Described below is a single T cell receptor beta chain sequence and its context. These data originate in a study of CD8+ T cells in alopecia areata. The length of the CDR3 is 15 residues. Germline CDR1 and CDR2: SGHRS and YFSETQ. The ends lost 0 bases at V and 8 bases at J; junction bases unmatched: 3. Treatment: oral pan-JAK inhibitor, 5-10 mg twice daily. Following extraction, RNA underwent reverse transcription to cDNA, which served as the sequencing template. Clones were sequenced by immunoSEQ multiplex PCR, and TCRdb holds only the in-frame ones, with some missing. The sample has roughly 190,000 clones, around 60% seen once.

Sequencing was performed on CD4+ T cells sorted from blood, taken between weeks 49 and 50, from a patient treated with tofacitinib. J is TRBJ1-6 and V is TRBV5-1; TRBD1 aligns across 9 bases. The origin of this receptor is a human donor with alopecia areata. CDR3 region: CASSLDRGQDSPLHF. The DNA of the CDR3 is TGCGCCAGCAGCTTGGACAGGGGGCAGGATTCACCCCTCCACTTT.